This T cell receptor (beta chain) was recovered during a study of T cell responses to AZD1222 COVID-19 vaccine. Study-wide results and caveats: Only six or seven AZD1222 recipients tested seropositive at baseline. CD4 TCRs associated with vaccination spanned spike, dominating at 160-218 and 743-854.

This clone was seen only once. Its specificity is unknown. Profiling relied on immunoSEQ multiplex PCR, and the TCRdb table lists in-frame clones only, not all of them. The sample gives 120,000 to 150,000 clones, about 90% of which show up once; 7% to 9% is in the top ten. Deletions cut 6 bases from V and 6 bases from J, with 10 bases between. CDR1 is SGHAT, CDR2 FQNNGV, per germline. This CDR3 has 12 residues. Source: peripheral blood, taken 28 days after the second dose of the MenACWY control vaccine. The V gene is TRBV11-2, the J gene TRBJ2-3; D is perhaps TRBD2 (5 bases). The clonotype comes from an adult who received the MenACWY meningococcal vaccine as a control. DNA of the CDR3: TGTGCCAGCAGGGTGCGGGCGGATACGCAGTATTTT. Encoded protein: CASRVRADTQYF.